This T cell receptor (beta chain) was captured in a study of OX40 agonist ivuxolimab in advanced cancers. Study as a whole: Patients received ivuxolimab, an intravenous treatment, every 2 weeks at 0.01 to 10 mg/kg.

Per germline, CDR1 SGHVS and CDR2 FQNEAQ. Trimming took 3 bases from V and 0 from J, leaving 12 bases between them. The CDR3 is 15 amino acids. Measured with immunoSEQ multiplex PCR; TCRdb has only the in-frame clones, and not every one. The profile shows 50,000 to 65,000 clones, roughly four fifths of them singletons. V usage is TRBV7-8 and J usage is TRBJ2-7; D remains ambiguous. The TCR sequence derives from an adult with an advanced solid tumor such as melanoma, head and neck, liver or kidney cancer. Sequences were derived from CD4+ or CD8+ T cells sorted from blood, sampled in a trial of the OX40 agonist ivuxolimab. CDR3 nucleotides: TGTGCCAGCAGCTTCCATAGGGATAGCTCCTACGAGCAGTACTTC. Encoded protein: CASSFHRDSSYEQYF.